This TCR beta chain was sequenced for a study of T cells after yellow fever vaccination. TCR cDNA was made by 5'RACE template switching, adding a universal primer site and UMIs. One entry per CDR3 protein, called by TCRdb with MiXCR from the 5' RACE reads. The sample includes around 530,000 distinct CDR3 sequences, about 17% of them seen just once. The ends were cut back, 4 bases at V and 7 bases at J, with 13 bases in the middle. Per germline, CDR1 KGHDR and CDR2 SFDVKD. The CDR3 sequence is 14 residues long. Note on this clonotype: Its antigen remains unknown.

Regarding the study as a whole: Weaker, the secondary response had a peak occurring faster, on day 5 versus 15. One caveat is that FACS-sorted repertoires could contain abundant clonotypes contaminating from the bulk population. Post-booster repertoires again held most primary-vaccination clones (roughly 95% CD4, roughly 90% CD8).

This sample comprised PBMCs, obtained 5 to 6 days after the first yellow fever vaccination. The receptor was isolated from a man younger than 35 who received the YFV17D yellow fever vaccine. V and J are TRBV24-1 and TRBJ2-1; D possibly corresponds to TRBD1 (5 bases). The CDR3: CATSDIRTSNEQFF. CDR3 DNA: TGTGCCACCAGTGACATTAGGACATCGAATGAGCAGTTCTTC.